These 9 T cell receptor beta chains were sequenced from one sample in a study of blood T cell repertoires in COVID-19. Only in-frame clones appear in the TCRdb table, and some are missing; sequencing was by immunoSEQ multiplex PCR. The table records fewer than 350,000 clones, roughly 90% of them present only once. The sequenced material came from peripheral blood. Receptor source: a man between 18 and 29 years old with active or convalescent COVID-19.

V usage is TRBV11-2 and J usage is TRBJ2-1; TRBD2 aligns across 9 bases. Trimming cost V 2 bases and J 9 bases; bases outside gene matches: 5. CDR1 and CDR2 from the germline V gene are SGHAT and FQNNGV. This CDR3 spans 14 amino acids. CDR3 coding DNA: TGTGCCAGCAGCTTATTTCGCGGGGGGGCTGAGCAGTTCTTC. Translating gives CASSLFRGGAEQFF. The full variable domain, rest sourced from reference TRBV11-2 and TRBJ2-1, is EAGVAQSPRYKIIEKRQSVAFWCNPISGHATLYWYQQILGQGPKLLIQFQNNGVVDDSQLPKDRFSAERLKGVDSTLKIQPAKLEDSAVYLCASSLFRGGAEQFFGPGTRLTVL.

This clone was seen once. This chain joins TRBV4-1 and TRBJ1-5; TRBD1 is a possible D gene (6 bases). V lost 5 bases, J lost 4 bases, and 12 bases lay in between. Germline V gene sequence: CDR1 MGHRA, CDR2 YSYEKL. The CDR3 extends over 14 amino acids. The CDR3 DNA follows: TGCGCCAGCAGCACAGGGTCGGGAAATCAGCCCCAGCATTTT. This codes for CASSTGSGNQPQHF.

The rearrangement uses TRBV7-8 and TRBJ2-3; 9 positions match TRBD1. CDR1 and CDR2 from the germline V gene are SGHVS and FQNEAQ. Trimming at V came to 6 bases and at J to 3 bases, leaving 7 bases not matched to a gene. The CDR3 totals 15 residues. CDR3 nucleotide sequence: TGTGCCAGCAGGGAGGCACAGGGGGCGACAGATACGCAGTATTTT. Translated, it gives CASREAQGATDTQYF. Filled out from reference TRBV7-8 and TRBJ2-3, the complete variable domain reads GAGVSQSPRYKVAKRGQDVALRCDPISGHVSLFWYQQALGQGPEFLTYFQNEAQLDKSGLPSDRFFAERPEGSVSTLKIQRTQQEDSAVYLCASREAQGATDTQYFGPGTRLTVL.

This clone was seen just once. The chain has TRBV12-3 or TRBV12-4 and TRBJ1-1, with 8 bases fitting TRBD1. The ends lost 6 bases at V and 11 bases at J; junction bases unmatched: 11. This CDR3 spans 13 amino acids. The CDR3 sequence is CASSDRQGRNAFF. The CDR3 DNA reads as TGTGCCAGCAGCGACCGACAGGGGAGGAACGCTTTCTTT.

The chain uses TRBV7-2 and TRBJ2-7; D is perhaps TRBD2 (5 bases). The V gene lost 5 bases and the J gene lost 0 bases, with 14 bases spanning the gap. Germline assignment: CDR1 SGHTA and CDR2 FQGNSA. The CDR3 totals 15 residues. The CDR3 protein is CASSLPGGPSYEQYF. The CDR3 nucleotides read TGTGCCAGCAGCCTACCCGGCGGGCCCTCCTACGAGCAGTACTTC.

A single count supports this clone. The chain carries TRBV2 and TRBJ1-1; D might be TRBD1 (6 bases). Germline CDR1 and CDR2: SNHLY and FYNNEI. This CDR3 contains 13 residues. Trimming took off 5 bases at V and 5 bases at J, with 12 bases between the two ends. This CDR3 reads CASSQGLGTEAFF. CDR3 nucleotides: TGTGCCAGCAGTCAGGGGCTGGGGACTGAAGCTTTCTTT.

This sequence joins TRBV5-4 and TRBJ2-7; 8 bases agree with TRBD1. CDR1 and CDR2 (germline): SGHNT, YYREEE (reference sequence). This CDR3 is built from 15 residues. Trimming took 0 bases from V and 2 from J; bases not matched to a gene: 4. The CDR3 region is CASSLAGTGTYEQYF. DNA of the CDR3: TGTGCCAGCAGCTTGGCAGGGACAGGCACCTACGAGCAGTACTTC. Drawing the rest from reference TRBV5-4 and TRBJ2-7, the complete variable domain is ETGVTQSPTHLIKTRGQQVTLRCSSQSGHNTVSWYQQALGQGPQFIFQYYREEENGRGNFPPRFSGLQFPNYSSELNVNALELDDSALYLCASSLAGTGTYEQYFGPGTRLTVT.

V and J are TRBV7-8 and TRBJ2-3; 13 bases fit TRBD2. Unmatched junction bases numbered 12, after V lost 5 bases and J lost 4 bases. Germline CDR1 and CDR2: SGHVS and FQNEAQ. This CDR3 spans 18 amino acids. CDR3 protein: CASSRQPTGLAGADTQYF. The CDR3 nucleotides are TGTGCCAGCAGCCGGCAACCAACCGGACTAGCGGGGGCAGATACGCAGTATTTT.

The rearrangement joins TRBV25-1 to TRBJ1-5; TRBD1 might be the D (5 bases). The CDR3 runs to 14 residues. Trimming left V 4 bases short and J 1 base short, with 8 bases between. Germline V gives CDR1 MGHDK, CDR2 SYGVNS. CDR3 sequence: CASSAGGSNQPQHF. DNA for the CDR3: TGTGCCAGCAGTGCGGGGGGAAGCAATCAGCCCCAGCATTTT.